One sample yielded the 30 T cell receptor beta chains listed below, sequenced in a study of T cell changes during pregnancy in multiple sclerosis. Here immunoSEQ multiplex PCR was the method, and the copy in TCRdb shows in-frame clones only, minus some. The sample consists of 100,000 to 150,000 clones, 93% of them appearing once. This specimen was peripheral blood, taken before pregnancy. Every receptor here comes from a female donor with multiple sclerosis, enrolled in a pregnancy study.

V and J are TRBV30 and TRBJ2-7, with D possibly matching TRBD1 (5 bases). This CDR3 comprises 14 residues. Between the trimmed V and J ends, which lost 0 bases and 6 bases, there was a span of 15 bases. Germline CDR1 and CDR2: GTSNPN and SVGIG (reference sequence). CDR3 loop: CAWSVLKGIGEQYF. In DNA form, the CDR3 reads TGTGCCTGGAGTGTACTGAAGGGGATCGGCGAGCAGTACTTC.

The CDR3 region has the DNA TGTGCCAGCAAAATCGACAGGGTAGGAGTTGGCTACACCTTC. This translates into CASKIDRVGVGYTF. V and J are TRBV6-1 and TRBJ1-2; 7 positions agree with TRBD1. The CDR3 is made up of 14 amino acids. V was pared by 7 bases and J by 7 bases, with 12 bases of the junction left unmatched. Germline CDR1 and CDR2: MNHNS and SASEGT.

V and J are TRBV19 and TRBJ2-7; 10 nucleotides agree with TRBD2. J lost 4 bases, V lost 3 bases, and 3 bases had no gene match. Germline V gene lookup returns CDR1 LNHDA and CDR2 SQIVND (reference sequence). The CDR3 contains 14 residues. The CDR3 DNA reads TGTGCCAGTAGTATGACAGCGGGAGGGTACGAGCAGTACTTC. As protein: CASSMTAGGYEQYF.

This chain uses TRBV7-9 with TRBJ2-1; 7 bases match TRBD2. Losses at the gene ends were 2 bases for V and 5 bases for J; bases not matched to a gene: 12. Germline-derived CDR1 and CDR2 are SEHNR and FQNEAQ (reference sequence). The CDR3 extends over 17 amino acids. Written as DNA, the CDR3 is TGTGCCAGCAGCTTAAAGGAGCGGGAACTCCTCCACAATGAGCAGTTCTTC. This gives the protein CASSLKERELLHNEQFF. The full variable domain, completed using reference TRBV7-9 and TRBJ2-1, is DTGVSQNPRHKITKRGQNVTFRCDPISEHNRLYWYRQTLGQGPEFLTYFQNEAQLEKSRLLSDRFSAERPKGSFSTLEIQRTEQGDSAMYLCASSLKERELLHNEQFFGPGTRLTVL.

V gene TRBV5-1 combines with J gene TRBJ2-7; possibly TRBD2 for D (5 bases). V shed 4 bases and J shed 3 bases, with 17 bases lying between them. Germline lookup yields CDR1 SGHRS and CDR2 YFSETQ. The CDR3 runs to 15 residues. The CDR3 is CASSAGNLGLYEQYF. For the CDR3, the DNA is TGCGCCAGCAGCGCGGGCAACCTGGGTCTCTACGAGCAGTACTTC.

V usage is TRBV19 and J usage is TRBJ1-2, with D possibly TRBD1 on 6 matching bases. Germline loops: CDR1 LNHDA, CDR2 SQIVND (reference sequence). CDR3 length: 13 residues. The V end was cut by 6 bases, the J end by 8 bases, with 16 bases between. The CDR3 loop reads CASSGTSLVGYTF. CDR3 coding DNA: TGTGCCAGTAGCGGGACATCCCTGGTCGGCTACACCTTC.

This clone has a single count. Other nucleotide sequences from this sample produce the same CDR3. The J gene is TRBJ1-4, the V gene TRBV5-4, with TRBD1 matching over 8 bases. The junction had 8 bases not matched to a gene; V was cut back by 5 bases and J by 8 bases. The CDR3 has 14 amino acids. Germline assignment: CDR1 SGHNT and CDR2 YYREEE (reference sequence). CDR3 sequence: CASSSGQGREKLFF. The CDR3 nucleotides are TGTGCCAGCAGTTCTGGACAGGGCCGCGAAAAACTGTTTTTT.

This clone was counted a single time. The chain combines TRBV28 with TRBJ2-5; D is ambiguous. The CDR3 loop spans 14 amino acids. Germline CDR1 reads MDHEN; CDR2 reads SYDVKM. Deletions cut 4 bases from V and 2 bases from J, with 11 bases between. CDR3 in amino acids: CASSSVRVQETQYF. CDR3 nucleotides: TGTGCCAGCAGTTCAGTCCGGGTACAAGAGACCCAGTACTTC.

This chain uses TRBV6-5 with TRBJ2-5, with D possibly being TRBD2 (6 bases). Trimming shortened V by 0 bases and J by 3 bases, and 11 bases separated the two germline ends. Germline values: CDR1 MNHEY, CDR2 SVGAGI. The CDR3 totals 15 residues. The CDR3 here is CASSYSWDFEETQYF. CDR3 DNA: TGTGCCAGCAGTTACTCTTGGGACTTCGAAGAGACCCAGTACTTC.

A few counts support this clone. The CDR3 coding sequence is TGTGCCAGCAGCGTAGTAGGACGGGGTGAAGCTTTCTTT. Protein: CASSVVGRGEAFF. The chain carries TRBV9 and TRBJ1-1; D is ambiguous. Germline CDR1 SGDLS, CDR2 YYNGEE. This CDR3 region has 13 residues. Trimming cost V 0 bases and J 7 bases, with 10 bases left between them.

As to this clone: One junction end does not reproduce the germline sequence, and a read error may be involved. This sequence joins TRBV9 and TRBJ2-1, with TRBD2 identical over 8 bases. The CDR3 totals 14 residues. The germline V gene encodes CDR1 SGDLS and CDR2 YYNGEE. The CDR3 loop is CVSSAGTSWHEQFF. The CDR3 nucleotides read TGTGTCAGCAGCGCCGGGACTAGTTGGCATGAGCAGTTCTTC. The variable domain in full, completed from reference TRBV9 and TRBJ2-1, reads DSGVTQTPKHLITATGQRVTLRCSPRSGDLSVYWYQQSLDQGLQFLIQYYNGEERAKGNILERFSAQQFPDLHSELNLSSLELGDSALYFCVSSAGTSWHEQFFGPGTRLTVL.

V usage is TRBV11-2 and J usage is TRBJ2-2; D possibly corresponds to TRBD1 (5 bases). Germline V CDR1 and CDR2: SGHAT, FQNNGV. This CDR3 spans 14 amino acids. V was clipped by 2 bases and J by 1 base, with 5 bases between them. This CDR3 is CASSLTGNTGELFF. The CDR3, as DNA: TGTGCCAGCAGCTTAACAGGGAACACCGGGGAGCTGTTTTTT. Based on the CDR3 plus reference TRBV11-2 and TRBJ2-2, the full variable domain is EAGVAQSPRYKIIEKRQSVAFWCNPISGHATLYWYQQILGQGPKLLIQFQNNGVVDDSQLPKDRFSAERLKGVDSTLKIQPAKLEDSAVYLCASSLTGNTGELFFGEGSRLTVL.

The CDR3 sequence: CASNIDRTGANVLTF. The CDR3 DNA is TGCGCCAGCAACATCGACAGGACTGGGGCCAACGTCCTGACTTTC. This rearrangement joins TRBV5-1 to TRBJ2-6; D is possibly TRBD1 (6 bases). V dropped 6 bases and J dropped 2 bases, with 12 bases sitting between them. This CDR3 is built from 15 residues. Germline loops: CDR1 SGHRS, CDR2 YFSETQ.

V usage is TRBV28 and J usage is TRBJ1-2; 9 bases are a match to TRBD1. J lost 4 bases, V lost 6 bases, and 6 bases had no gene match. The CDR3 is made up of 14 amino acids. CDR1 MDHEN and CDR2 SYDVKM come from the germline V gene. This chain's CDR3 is CASRSTGGTYGYTF. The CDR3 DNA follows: TGTGCCAGCAGATCGACAGGGGGAACCTATGGCTACACCTTC.

Here the CDR3 DNA reads TGCAGCGTTGGACAGGGGAGGTCCTACGAGCAGTACTTC. It codes for CSVGQGRSYEQYF. This rearrangement joins TRBV29-1 to TRBJ2-7, with TRBD1 identical over 8 bases. Losses at the gene ends were 4 bases for V and 1 base for J; bases not matched to a gene: 3. CDR1 and CDR2 from the germline V gene are SQVTM and ANQGSEA. The CDR3 runs to 13 residues.

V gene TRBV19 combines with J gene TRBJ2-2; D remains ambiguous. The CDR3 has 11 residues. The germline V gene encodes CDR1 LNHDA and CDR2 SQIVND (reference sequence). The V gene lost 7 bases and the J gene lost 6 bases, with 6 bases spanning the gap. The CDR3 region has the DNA TGTGCCAGTAATAGAGCCGGGGAGCTGTTTTTT. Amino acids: CASNRAGELFF.

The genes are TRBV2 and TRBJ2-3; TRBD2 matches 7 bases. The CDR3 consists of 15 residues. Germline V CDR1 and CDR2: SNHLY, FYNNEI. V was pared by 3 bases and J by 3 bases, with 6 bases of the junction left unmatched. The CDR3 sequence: CASSEVAGRTDTQYF. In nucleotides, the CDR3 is TGTGCCAGCAGTGAGGTAGCGGGTAGGACAGATACGCAGTATTTT.

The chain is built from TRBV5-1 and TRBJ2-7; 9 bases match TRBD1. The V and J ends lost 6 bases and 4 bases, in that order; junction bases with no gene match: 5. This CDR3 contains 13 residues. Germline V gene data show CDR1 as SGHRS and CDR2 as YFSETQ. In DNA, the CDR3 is TGCGCCAGCAACCCGGGACAGGGTTACGAGCAGTACTTC. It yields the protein CASNPGQGYEQYF.

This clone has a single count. CDR3 DNA sequence: TGTGCCAGCAGTGACGGGGCGGGAACCTACAATGAGCAGTTCTTC. Amino acid sequence: CASSDGAGTYNEQFF. The genes are TRBV6-4 and TRBJ2-1; D might be TRBD2 (6 bases). Trimming removed 2 bases from V and 2 bases from J, with 10 bases in between. From germline, CDR1 is MRHNA and CDR2 SNTAGT. The CDR3 loop spans 15 amino acids.

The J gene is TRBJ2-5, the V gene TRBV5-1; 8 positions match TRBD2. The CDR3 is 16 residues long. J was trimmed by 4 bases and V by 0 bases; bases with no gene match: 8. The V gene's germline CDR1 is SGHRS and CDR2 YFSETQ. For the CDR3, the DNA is TGCGCCAGCAGCTTGGAAGTTCGCGGGAGGAGAGAGACCCAGTACTTC. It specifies CASSLEVRGRRETQYF.

Here the CDR3 reads CASSPRRGDNSPLHF. CDR3 sequence (DNA): TGTGCCAGCAGCCCCCGCAGGGGCGATAATTCACCCCTCCACTTT. This rearrangement joins TRBV5-4 to TRBJ1-6; the D gene is possibly TRBD1 (6 bases). The germline V and J ends were trimmed by 4 bases and 5 bases, with 13 bases remaining between them. The CDR3 extends over 15 amino acids. CDR1 and CDR2 (germline): SGHNT, YYREEE (reference sequence).

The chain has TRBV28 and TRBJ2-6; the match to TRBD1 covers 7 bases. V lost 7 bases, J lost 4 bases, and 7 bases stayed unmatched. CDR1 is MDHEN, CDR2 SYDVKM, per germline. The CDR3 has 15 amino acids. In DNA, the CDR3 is TGTGCCAGCACCGAGACAGGGAGAGGGGCCAACGTCCTGACTTTC. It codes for CASTETGRGANVLTF.

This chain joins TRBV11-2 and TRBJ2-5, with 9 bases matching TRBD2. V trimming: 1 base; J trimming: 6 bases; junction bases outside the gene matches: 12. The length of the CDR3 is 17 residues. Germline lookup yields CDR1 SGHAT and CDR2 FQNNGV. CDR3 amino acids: CASSLVLREGRGKTQYF. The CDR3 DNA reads TGTGCCAGCAGCTTAGTTTTGCGGGAGGGCCGTGGGAAGACCCAGTACTTC.

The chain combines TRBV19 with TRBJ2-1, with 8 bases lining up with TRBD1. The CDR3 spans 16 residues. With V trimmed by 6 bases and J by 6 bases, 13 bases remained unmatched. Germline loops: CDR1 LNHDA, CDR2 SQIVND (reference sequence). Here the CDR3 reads CASRTRPETGVNEQFF. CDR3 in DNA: TGTGCCAGTAGGACTAGACCCGAGACAGGGGTCAATGAGCAGTTCTTC.

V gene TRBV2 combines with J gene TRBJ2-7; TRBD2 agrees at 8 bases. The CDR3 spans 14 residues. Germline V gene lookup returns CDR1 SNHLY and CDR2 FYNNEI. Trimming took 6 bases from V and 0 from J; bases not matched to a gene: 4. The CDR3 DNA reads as TGTGCCAGCAGGCGGACTAGCACCTCCTACGAGCAGTACTTC. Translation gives CASRRTSTSYEQYF.

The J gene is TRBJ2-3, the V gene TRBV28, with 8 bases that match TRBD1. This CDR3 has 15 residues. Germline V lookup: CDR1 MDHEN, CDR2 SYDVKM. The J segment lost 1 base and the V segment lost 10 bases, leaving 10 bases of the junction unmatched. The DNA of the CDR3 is TGTGCCACCCTCCAGGGGGCTCCTGGCACAGATACGCAGTATTTT. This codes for CATLQGAPGTDTQYF.

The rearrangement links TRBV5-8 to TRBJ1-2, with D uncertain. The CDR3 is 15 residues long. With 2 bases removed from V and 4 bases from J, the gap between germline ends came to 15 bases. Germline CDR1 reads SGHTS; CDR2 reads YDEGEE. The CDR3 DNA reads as TGTGCCAGCAGCTTCAGCCGCGAGGGCGCCTATGGCTACACCTTC. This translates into CASSFSREGAYGYTF.

For the CDR3, the DNA is TGCAGCGTTGCCCAGGACAGGGAGTTTGTATTGCACGAGCAGTACTTC. Translated: CSVAQDREFVLHEQYF. This rearrangement joins TRBV29-1 to TRBJ2-7; 8 bases are shared with TRBD1. The CDR3 has 16 residues. The germline V gene encodes CDR1 SQVTM and CDR2 ANQGSEA. V gave up 4 bases and J gave up 5 bases; unmatched junction bases: 16.

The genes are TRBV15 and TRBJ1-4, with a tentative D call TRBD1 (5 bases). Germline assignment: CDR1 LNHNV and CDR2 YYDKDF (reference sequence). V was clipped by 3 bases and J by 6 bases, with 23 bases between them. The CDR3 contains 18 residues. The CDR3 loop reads CATSSDTLGVREDEKLFF. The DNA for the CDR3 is TGTGCCACCAGCAGTGATACCCTAGGGGTCAGGGAAGATGAAAAACTGTTTTTT.

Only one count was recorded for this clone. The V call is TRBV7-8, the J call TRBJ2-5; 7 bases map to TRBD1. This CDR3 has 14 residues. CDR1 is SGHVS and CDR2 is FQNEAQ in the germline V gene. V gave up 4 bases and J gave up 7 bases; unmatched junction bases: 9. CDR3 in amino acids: CASSYQQGLGTQYF. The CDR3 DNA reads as TGTGCCAGCAGCTATCAACAGGGGCTGGGGACCCAGTACTTC.